The clone carrying this TCR beta chain was detected a few times. Germline CDR1 and CDR2: MGHRA and YSYEKL. The CDR3 has 20 residues. V was clipped by 0 bases and J by 4 bases, with 24 bases between them. This sample is part of a study of T cells in Graves' hyperthyroidism and ophthalmopathy. Study overall: Blood from the periphery was taken at initial diagnosis, before any treatment.

Amplified TCR beta CDR3 regions derived from RNA transcripts. An initial round of RT-PCR targeting the TCR CDR3 relied on the HTBI primer set. MiXCR was run by TCRdb on the multiplex PCR reads, yielding one entry per CDR3 protein. The table records hundreds of thousands of distinct CDR3 sequences, roughly 15% of them present only once. The TCR originated in a woman aged 55-69 years with Graves' ophthalmopathy. Input material: blood. The chain joins TRBV4-1 to TRBJ1-4; a possible D gene is TRBD1 (6 bases). CDR3 sequence: CASSQDFELPSGAGNEKLFF. The DNA for the CDR3 is TGCGCCAGCAGCCAAGATTTCGAGTTACCCTCGGGGGCGGGTAATGAAAAACTGTTTTTT.